This TCR beta chain derives from a study of blood T cell repertoires in COVID-19. Across the whole study: Material from acute and convalescent COVID-19 was sourced from the United States, Italy and Spain. The cDNA or gDNA used as material had been derived from T cells, B-cell-depleted T cells, or PBMCs.

Study processing details: Estimation of nucleated cell counts relied on the amplification of reference gene primers. Measured with immunoSEQ multiplex PCR; TCRdb has only the in-frame clones, and not every one. The V and J calls and the clone size are those of that table, but D and trimming were determined from the DNA. This table holds about 160,000 clones, about 85% found once. The CDR3 is 13 amino acids. Per the germline V gene, CDR1 is SNHLY and CDR2 is FYNNEI. V trimming: 10 bases; J trimming: 2 bases; junction bases outside the gene matches: 7. Sequencing input: peripheral blood. This sequence joins TRBV2 and TRBJ1-2, with 7 bases identical to TRBD1. This sequence originates from a human donor with acute or convalescent COVID-19. The donor label of this sample is uncertain. The CDR3 reads CATRQGPNYGYTF. The CDR3 region has the DNA TGTGCCACTAGACAGGGACCCAACTATGGCTACACCTTC.